Following are 9 T cell receptor beta chains from one sample sequenced in a study of shared clonotypes between healthy human individuals. The table came from immunoSEQ multiplex PCR; TCRdb's copy has only in-frame clones and leaves some out. The sample has about 480,000 clones, about 79% seen once. The sample taken for sequencing was PBMCs. Source of these receptors: a woman in her 40s in good health. Some clones in this sample may be carry-over from other donors' samples.

This clone came up once. V gene TRBV11-1 combines with J gene TRBJ1-1, with a possible D match to TRBD1 (6 bases). The CDR3 totals 14 residues. V was clipped by 3 bases and J by 5 bases, with 13 bases between them. Per germline, CDR1 SGHAT and CDR2 FQDESV (reference sequence). CDR3 DNA: TGTGCCAGCAGCTTTCAAGGGAGGGGGACTGAAGCTTTCTTT. Translation: CASSFQGRGTEAFF.

The V gene is TRBV4-3, the J gene TRBJ2-1, with D possibly matching TRBD2 (5 bases). Trimming removed 3 bases from V and 8 bases from J, with 14 bases in between. The CDR3 is 14 residues long. Germline CDR1 and CDR2: LGHNA and YSLEER. The CDR3 DNA reads as TGCGCCAGCAGCCAGGGTTTAAAGAGGGATGAGCAGTTCTTC. It encodes CASSQGLKRDEQFF.

Written as DNA, the CDR3 is TGTGCCAGCAGTGTGGGGGCCGAAACTGAAGCTTTCTTT. Residues: CASSVGAETEAFF. V and J are TRBV6-4 and TRBJ1-1; tentatively, D is TRBD1 (6 bases). V dropped 4 bases and J dropped 5 bases, with 11 bases sitting between them. Germline CDR1 MRHNA, CDR2 SNTAGT. CDR3 size: 13 residues.

This clone was detected once. The chain joins TRBV28 to TRBJ1-4; D might be TRBD1 (5 bases). There are 14 residues in the CDR3. The germline CDR1 and CDR2 sequences are MDHEN and SYDVKM. V lost 7 bases, J lost 7 bases, and 16 bases lay in between. CDR3 sequence reads: CASTPGQAGEKLFF. The CDR3 DNA reads TGTGCCAGCACCCCCGGACAAGCAGGTGAAAAACTGTTTTTT.

This clone was seen only a few times. V and J are TRBV30 and TRBJ1-2, with D uncertain. Germline CDR1 GTSNPN, CDR2 SVGIG (reference sequence). The V and J ends lost 6 bases and 5 bases respectively, with 16 bases between them. The CDR3 sequence is 13 residues long. The CDR3 reads CACPGSGGYGYTF. CDR3 sequence (DNA): TGTGCCTGTCCGGGGTCGGGTGGGTATGGCTACACCTTC.

V is TRBV28 and J is TRBJ1-5; D call uncertain. V lost 4 bases to trimming and J lost 4 bases, with 8 bases between them. Germline CDR1 MDHEN, CDR2 SYDVKM. This CDR3 spans 13 amino acids. The CDR3 region is CASSYKFNQPQHF. The CDR3 nucleotides are TGTGCCAGCAGTTATAAGTTTAATCAGCCCCAGCATTTT.

This clone occurred once. The chain uses TRBV28 and TRBJ1-1, with no clear D. The CDR3 spans 15 residues. Germline CDR1 and CDR2: MDHEN and SYDVKM. The germline V and J ends were trimmed by 10 bases and 5 bases, with 23 bases remaining between them. As DNA, the CDR3 is TGTGCCACGGTCTCCGGGTTCGCCCTTGGAACTGAAGCTTTCTTT. This codes for CATVSGFALGTEAFF.

The chain has TRBV25-1 and TRBJ1-6, with TRBD1 matching over 9 bases. Germline-derived CDR1 and CDR2 are MGHDK and SYGVNS. Trimming at V came to 10 bases and at J to 8 bases, leaving 6 bases not matched to a gene. The CDR3 is 13 amino acids. The CDR3 sequence is CATRQGEHSPLHF. As DNA, the CDR3 is TGTGCCACCCGACAGGGGGAACATTCACCCCTCCACTTT.

This chain uses TRBV28 with TRBJ2-2; TRBD1 is a possible D gene (8 bases). Trimming pared 7 bases from V and 5 bases from J, leaving 17 bases between. Per germline, CDR1 MDHEN and CDR2 SYDVKM. The CDR3 extends over 15 amino acids. CDR3 coding DNA: TGTGCCAGCACTCAGACAGGGGAGGGGACCGGGGAGCTGTTTTTT. Translating gives CASTQTGEGTGELFF.